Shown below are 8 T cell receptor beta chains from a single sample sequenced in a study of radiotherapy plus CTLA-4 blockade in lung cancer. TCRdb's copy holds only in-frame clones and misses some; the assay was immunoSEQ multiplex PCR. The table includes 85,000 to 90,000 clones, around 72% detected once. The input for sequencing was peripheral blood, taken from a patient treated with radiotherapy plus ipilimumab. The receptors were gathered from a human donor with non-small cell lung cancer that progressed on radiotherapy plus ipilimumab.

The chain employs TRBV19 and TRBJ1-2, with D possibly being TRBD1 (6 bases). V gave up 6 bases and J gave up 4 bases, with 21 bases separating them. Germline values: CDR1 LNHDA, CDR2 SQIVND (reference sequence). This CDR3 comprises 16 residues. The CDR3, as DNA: TGTGCCAGTAGCCCCACCGGGACACCTATTCTCTATGGCTACACCTTC. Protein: CASSPTGTPILYGYTF.

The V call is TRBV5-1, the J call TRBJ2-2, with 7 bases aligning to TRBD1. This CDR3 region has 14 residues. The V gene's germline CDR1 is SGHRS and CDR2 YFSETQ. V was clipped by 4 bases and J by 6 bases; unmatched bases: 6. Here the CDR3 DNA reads TGCGCCAGCAGCCTAGGGGGCTCAGCCGGGGAGCTGTTTTTT. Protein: CASSLGGSAGELFF.

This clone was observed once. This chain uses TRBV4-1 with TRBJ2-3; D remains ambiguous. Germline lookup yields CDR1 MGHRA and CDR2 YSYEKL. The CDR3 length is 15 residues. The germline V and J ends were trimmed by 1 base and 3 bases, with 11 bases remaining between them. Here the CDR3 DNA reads TGCGCCAGCAGCCAAGTGGGTGGTGAGACAGATACGCAGTATTTT. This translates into CASSQVGGETDTQYF.

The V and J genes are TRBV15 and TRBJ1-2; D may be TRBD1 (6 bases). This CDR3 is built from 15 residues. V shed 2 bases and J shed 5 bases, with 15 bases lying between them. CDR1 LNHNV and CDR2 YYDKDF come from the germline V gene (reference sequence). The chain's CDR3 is CATSRLRVRGYGYTF. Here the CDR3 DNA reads TGTGCCACCAGCAGACTCAGGGTAAGGGGGTATGGCTACACCTTC. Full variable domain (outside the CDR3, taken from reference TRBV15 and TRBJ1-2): DAMVIQNPRYQVTQFGKPVTLSCSQTLNHNVMYWYQQKSSQAPKLLFHYYDKDFNNEADTPDNFQSRRPNTSFCFLDIRSPGLGDTAMYLCATSRLRVRGYGYTFGSGTRLTVV.

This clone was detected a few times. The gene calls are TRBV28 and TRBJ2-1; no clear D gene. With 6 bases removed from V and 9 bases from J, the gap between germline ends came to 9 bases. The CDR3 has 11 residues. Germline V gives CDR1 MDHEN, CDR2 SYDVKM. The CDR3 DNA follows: TGTGCCAGCAGCCCCTTTACTGAGCAGTTCTTC. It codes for CASSPFTEQFF.

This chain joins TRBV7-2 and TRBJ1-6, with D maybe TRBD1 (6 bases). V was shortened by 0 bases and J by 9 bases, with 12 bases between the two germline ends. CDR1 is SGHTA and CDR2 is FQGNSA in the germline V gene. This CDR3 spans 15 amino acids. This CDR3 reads CASSLAQQGSSPLHF. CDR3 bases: TGTGCCAGCAGCTTAGCGCAACAGGGTTCTTCACCCCTCCACTTT.

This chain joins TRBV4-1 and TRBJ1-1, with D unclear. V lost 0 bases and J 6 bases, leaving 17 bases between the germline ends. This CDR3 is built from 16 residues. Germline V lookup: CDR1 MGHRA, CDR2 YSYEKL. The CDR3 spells CASSQDTGGGWSEAFF. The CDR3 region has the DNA TGCGCCAGCAGCCAAGATACGGGAGGCGGGTGGTCTGAAGCTTTCTTT.

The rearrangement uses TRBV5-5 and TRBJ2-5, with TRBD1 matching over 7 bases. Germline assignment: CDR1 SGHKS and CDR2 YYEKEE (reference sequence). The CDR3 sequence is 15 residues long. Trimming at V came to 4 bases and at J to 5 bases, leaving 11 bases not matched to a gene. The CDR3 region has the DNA TGTGCCAGCAGCCCGGAAACGACAGGGCGGGAGACCCAGTACTTC. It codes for CASSPETTGRETQYF.